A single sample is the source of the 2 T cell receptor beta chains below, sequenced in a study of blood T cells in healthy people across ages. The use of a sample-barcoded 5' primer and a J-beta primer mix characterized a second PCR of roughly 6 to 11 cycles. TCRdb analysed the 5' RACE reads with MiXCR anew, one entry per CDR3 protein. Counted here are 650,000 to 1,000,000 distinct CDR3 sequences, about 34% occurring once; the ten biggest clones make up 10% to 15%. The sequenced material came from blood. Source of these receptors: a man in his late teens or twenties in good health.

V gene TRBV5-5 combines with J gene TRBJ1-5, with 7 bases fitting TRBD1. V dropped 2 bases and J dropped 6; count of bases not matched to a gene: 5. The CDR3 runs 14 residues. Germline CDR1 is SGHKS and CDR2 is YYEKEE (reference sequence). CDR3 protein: CASSLSPGGQPQHF. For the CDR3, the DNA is TGTGCCAGCAGCTTAAGTCCAGGGGGTCAGCCCCAGCATTTT.

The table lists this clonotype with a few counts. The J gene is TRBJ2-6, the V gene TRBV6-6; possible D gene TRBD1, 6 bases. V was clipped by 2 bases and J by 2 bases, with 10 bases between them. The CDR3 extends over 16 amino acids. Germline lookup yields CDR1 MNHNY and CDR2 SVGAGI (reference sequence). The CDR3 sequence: CASSYATGTGANVLTF. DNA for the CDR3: TGTGCCAGCAGTTACGCTACAGGGACTGGGGCCAACGTCCTGACTTTC.